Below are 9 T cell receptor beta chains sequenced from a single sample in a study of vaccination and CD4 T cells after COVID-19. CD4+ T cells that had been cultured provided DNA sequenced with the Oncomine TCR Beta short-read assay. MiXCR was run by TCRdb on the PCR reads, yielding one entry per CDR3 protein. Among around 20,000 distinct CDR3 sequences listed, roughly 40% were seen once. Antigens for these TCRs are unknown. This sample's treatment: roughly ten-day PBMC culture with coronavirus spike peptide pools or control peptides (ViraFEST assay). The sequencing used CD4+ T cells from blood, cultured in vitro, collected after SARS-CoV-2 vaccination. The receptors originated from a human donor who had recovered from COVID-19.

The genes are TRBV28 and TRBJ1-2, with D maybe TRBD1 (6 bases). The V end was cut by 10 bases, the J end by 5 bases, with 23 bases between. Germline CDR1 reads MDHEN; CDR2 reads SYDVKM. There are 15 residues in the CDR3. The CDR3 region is CATIGGGAFGYGYTF. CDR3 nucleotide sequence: TGTGCCACCATTGGCGGGGGGGCGTTCGGGTATGGCTACACCTTC.

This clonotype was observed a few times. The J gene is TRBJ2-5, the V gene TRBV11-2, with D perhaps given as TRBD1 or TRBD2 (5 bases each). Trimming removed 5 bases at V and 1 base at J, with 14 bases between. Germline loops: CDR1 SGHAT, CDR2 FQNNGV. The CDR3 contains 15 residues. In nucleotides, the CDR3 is TGTGCCAGCAGCCCCGAACGGGACCTCCAAGAGACCCAGTACTTC. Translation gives CASSPERDLQETQYF.

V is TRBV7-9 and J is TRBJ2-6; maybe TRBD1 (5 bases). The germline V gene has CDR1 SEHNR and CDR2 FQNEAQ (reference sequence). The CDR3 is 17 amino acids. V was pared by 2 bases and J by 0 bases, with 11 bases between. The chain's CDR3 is CASSLWGRVSGANVLTF. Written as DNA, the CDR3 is TGTGCCAGCAGCTTATGGGGCAGGGTCTCTGGGGCCAACGTCCTGACTTTC.

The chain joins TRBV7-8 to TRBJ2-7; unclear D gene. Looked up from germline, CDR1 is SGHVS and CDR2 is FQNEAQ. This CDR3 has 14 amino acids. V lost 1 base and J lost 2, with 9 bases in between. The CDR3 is CASSLGSQPYEQYF. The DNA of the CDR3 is TGTGCCAGCAGCTTAGGTAGCCAGCCCTACGAGCAGTACTTC.

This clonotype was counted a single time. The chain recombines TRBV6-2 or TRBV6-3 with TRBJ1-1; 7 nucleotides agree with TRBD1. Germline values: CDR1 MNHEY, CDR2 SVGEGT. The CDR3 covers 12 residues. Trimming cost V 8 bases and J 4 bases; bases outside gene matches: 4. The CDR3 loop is CASRRGITEAFF. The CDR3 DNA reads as TGTGCCAGCCGCAGGGGGATCACTGAAGCTTTCTTT.

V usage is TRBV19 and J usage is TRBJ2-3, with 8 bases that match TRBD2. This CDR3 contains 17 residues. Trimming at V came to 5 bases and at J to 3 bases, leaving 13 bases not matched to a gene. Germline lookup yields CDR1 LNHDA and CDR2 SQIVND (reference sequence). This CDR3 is CASSVIAGRVSTDTQYF. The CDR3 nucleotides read TGTGCCAGTAGTGTCATAGCGGGACGGGTTTCTACAGATACGCAGTATTTT.

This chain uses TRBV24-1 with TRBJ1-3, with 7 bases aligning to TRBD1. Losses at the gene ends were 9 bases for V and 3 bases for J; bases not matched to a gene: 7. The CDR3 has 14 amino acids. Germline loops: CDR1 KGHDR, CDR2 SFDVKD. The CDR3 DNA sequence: TGTGCCACCGCCTCGCGGGACAGTGGAAACACCATATATTTT. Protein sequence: CATASRDSGNTIYF.

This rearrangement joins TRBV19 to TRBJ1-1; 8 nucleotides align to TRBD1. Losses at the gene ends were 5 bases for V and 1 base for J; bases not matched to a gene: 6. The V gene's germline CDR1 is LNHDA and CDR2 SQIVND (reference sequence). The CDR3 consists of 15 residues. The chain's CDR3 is CASSALDRGNTEAFF. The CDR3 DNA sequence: TGTGCCAGTAGTGCCCTAGACAGGGGGAACACTGAAGCTTTCTTT. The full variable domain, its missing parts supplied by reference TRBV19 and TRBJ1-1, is DGGITQSPKYLFRKEGQNVTLSCEQNLNHDAMYWYRQDPGQGLRLIYYSQIVNDFQKGDIAEGYSVSREKKESFPLTVTSAQKNPTAFYLCASSALDRGNTEAFFGQGTRLTVV.

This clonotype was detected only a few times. In DNA, the CDR3 is TGTGCCAGCAGCAGGGGGATTGGGCAGGGGAAGATCACTGAAGCTTTCTTT. Its protein product is CASSRGIGQGKITEAFF. The genes are TRBV11-3 and TRBJ1-1; possibly TRBD1 for D (6 bases). Between the trimmed V and J ends, which lost 5 bases and 4 bases, there was a span of 23 bases. Germline V gene data show CDR1 as SGHNT and CDR2 as YENEEA. This CDR3 comprises 17 residues.